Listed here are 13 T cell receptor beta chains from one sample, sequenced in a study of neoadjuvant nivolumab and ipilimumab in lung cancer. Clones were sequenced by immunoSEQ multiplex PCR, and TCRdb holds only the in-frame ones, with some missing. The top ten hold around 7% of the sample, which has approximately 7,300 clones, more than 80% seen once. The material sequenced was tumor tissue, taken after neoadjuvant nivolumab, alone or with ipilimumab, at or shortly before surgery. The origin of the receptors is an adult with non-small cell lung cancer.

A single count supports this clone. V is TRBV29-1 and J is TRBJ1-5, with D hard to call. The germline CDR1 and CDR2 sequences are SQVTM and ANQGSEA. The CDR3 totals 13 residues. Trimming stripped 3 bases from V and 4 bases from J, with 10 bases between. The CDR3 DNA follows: TGCAGCGTTGAGACGGAATTTAATCAGCCCCAGCATTTT. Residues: CSVETEFNQPQHF.

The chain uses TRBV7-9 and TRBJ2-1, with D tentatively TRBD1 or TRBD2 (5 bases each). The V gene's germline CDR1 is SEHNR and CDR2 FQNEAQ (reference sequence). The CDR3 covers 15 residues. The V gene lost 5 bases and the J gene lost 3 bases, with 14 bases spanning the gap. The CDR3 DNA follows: TGTGCCAGCAGCCCTTCAGGGAGCCACTACAATGAGCAGTTCTTC. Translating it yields CASSPSGSHYNEQFF. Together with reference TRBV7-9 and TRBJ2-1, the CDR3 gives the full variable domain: DTGVSQNPRHKITKRGQNVTFRCDPISEHNRLYWYRQTLGQGPEFLTYFQNEAQLEKSRLLSDRFSAERPKGSFSTLEIQRTEQGDSAMYLCASSPSGSHYNEQFFGPGTRLTVL.

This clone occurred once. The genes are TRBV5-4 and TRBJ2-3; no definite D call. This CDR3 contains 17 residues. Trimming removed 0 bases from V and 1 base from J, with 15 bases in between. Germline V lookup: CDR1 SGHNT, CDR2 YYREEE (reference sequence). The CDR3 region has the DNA TGTGCCAGCAGCTTGGCCGTCGGAGCCGAGGGCACAGATACGCAGTATTTT. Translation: CASSLAVGAEGTDTQYF.

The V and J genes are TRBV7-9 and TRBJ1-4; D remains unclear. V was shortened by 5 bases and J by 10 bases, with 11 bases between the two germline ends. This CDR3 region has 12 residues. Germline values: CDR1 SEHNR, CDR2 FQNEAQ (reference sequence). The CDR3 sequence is CASSRPAGKLFF. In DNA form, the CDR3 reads TGTGCCAGCAGCCGTCCCGCGGGAAAACTGTTTTTT.

The CDR3 DNA sequence: TGCGCCAGCAGCTTGGGACTAGCGGGGGTAAACACCGGGGAGCTGTTTTTT. Its translation is CASSLGLAGVNTGELFF. This rearrangement joins TRBV5-1 to TRBJ2-2; 12 nucleotides agree with TRBD2. Trimming at V came to 0 bases and at J to 2 bases, leaving 2 bases not matched to a gene. This CDR3 is 17 amino acids long. From germline, CDR1 is SGHRS and CDR2 YFSETQ.

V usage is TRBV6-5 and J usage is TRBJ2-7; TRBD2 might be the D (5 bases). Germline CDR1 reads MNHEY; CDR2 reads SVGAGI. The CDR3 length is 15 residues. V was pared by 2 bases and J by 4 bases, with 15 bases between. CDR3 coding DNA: TGTGCCAGCAGTTACCCCGGGAAGAGTTTATACGAGCAGTACTTC. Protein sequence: CASSYPGKSLYEQYF.

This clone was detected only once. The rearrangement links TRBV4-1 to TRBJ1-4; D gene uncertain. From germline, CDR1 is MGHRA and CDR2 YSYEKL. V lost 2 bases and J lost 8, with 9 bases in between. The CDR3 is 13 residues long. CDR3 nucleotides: TGCGCCAGCAGCCAATTACACCGGGAAAAACTGTTTTTT. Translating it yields CASSQLHREKLFF.

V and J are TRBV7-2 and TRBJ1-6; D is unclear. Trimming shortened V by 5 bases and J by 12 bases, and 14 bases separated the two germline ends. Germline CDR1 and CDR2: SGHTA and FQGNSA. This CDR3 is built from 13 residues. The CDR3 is CASSPAAREPLHF. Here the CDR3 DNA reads TGTGCCAGCAGCCCCGCCGCGAGGGAACCCCTCCACTTT.

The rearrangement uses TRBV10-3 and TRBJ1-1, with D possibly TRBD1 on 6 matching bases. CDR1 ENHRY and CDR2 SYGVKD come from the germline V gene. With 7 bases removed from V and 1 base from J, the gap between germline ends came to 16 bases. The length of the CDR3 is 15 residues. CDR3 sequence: CAITLGGARNTEAFF. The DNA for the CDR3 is TGTGCCATCACCCTGGGGGGGGCTAGGAACACTGAAGCTTTCTTT.

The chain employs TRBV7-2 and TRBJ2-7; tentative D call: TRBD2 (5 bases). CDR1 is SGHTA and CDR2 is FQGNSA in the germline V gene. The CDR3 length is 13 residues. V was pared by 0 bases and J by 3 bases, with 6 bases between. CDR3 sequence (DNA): TGTGCCAGCAGCTTAGCTCGGGGCTACGAGCAGTACTTC. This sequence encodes CASSLARGYEQYF.

The DNA of the CDR3 is TGTGCCAGCAGGCCTCAGAGCTCTGGAAACACCATATATTTT. Translating it yields CASRPQSSGNTIYF. The V gene is TRBV6-5, the J gene TRBJ1-3; no definite D call. CDR3 length equals 14 residues. Deletions cut 6 bases from V and 0 bases from J, with 9 bases between. Germline-derived CDR1 and CDR2 are MNHEY and SVGAGI.

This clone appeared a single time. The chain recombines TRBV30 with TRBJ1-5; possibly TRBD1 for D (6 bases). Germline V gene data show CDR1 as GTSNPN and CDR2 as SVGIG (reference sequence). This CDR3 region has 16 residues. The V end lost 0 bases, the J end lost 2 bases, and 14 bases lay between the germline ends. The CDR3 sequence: CAWSVRGPGGNQPQHF. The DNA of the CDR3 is TGTGCCTGGAGTGTACGCGGCCCAGGGGGCAATCAGCCCCAGCATTTT.

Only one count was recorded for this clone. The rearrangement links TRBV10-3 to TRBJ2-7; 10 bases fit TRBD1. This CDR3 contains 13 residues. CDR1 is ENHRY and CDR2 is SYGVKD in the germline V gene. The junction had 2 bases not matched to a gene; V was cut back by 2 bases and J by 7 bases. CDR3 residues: CAISERDRGEQYF. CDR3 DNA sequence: TGTGCCATCAGTGAGAGGGACAGGGGAGAGCAGTACTTC.